This T cell receptor beta chain was documented in a study of blood T cell repertoires in COVID-19. Overall study context: T cells, B-cell-depleted T cells, or PBMCs provided the cDNA or gDNA that served as material.

The CDR3 runs 15 residues. Trimming stripped 7 bases from V and 2 bases from J, with 15 bases between. Germline V CDR1 and CDR2: SEHNR, FQNEAQ (reference sequence). Recovered participants had two consecutive negative NP/OP PCR tests, healthcare professional clearance, or symptom resolution. Original handling: From reference gene primer amplification, estimates of nucleated cell counts were derived. The table came from immunoSEQ multiplex PCR; TCRdb's copy has only in-frame clones and leaves some out. V and J calls and clone size follow that table, whereas D and trimming were derived from the DNA. The sample has hundreds of thousands of clones, roughly 90% seen once.

J is TRBJ2-1 and V is TRBV7-9; D is perhaps TRBD1 (6 bases). This receptor was taken from a man aged 55-75 years who had recovered from COVID-19. The sample was PBMCs or T cells enriched from blood (not recorded which). The CDR3 sequence: CASTASGQTYNEQFF. CDR3 sequence (DNA): TGTGCCAGCACCGCTTCCGGACAGACCTACAATGAGCAGTTCTTC. The whole variable domain, remainder taken from reference TRBV7-9 and TRBJ2-1, is DTGVSQNPRHKITKRGQNVTFRCDPISEHNRLYWYRQTLGQGPEFLTYFQNEAQLEKSRLLSDRFSAERPKGSFSTLEIQRTEQGDSAMYLCASTASGQTYNEQFFGPGTRLTVL.